The 18 T cell receptor beta chains in this list originate from one sample, sequenced in a study of blood T cell repertoires in COVID-19. Sequenced by immunoSEQ multiplex PCR; TCRdb stores in-frame clones only, minus some. The table lists 120,000 to 150,000 clones, 60% to 80% of them singletons, with 7% to 9% in the top ten. The sequenced sample was peripheral blood. These TCRs come from a middle-aged man with active or convalescent COVID-19.

This clone has just a few counts. This rearrangement joins TRBV7-8 to TRBJ2-2; 9 nucleotides match TRBD2. Germline values: CDR1 SGHVS, CDR2 FQNEAQ. V trimming: 1 base; J trimming: 0 bases; junction bases outside the gene matches: 9. The CDR3 totals 19 residues. CDR3 region: CASSLGLAGDLANTGELFF. The DNA for the CDR3 is TGTGCCAGCAGCTTAGGATTAGCGGGAGACCTCGCGAACACCGGGGAGCTGTTTTTT. The full variable domain, in which reference TRBV7-8 and TRBJ2-2 provide the parts outside the CDR3, is GAGVSQSPRYKVAKRGQDVALRCDPISGHVSLFWYQQALGQGPEFLTYFQNEAQLDKSGLPSDRFFAERPEGSVSTLKIQRTQQEDSAVYLCASSLGLAGDLANTGELFFGEGSRLTVL.

The rearrangement links TRBV6-6 to TRBJ2-7; D is perhaps TRBD2 (6 bases). The CDR3 spans 13 residues. CDR1 and CDR2 (germline): MNHNY, SVGAGI (reference sequence). Trimming took 4 bases from V and 4 from J, leaving 11 bases between them. CDR3 sequence: CASSSGTLYEQYF. The CDR3 DNA reads as TGTGCCAGCAGTTCCGGGACTCTGTACGAGCAGTACTTC.

The chain combines TRBV19 with TRBJ1-3, with a possible D match to TRBD1 (5 bases). V lost 3 bases and J lost 4, with 13 bases in between. CDR1 and CDR2 from the germline V gene are LNHDA and SQIVND (reference sequence). The CDR3 is made up of 15 amino acids. Here the CDR3 reads CASSIRGASGNTIYF. DNA of the CDR3: TGTGCCAGTAGTATCCGCGGGGCCTCCGGAAACACCATATATTTT.

V gene TRBV18 combines with J gene TRBJ2-3, with 9 bases aligning to TRBD2. Unmatched junction bases numbered 4, after V lost 0 bases and J lost 6 bases. Looked up from germline, CDR1 is KGHSH and CDR2 is LQKENI. The CDR3 is made up of 15 amino acids. The CDR3 DNA reads as TGTGCCAGCTCACCACCGACAGCGGGAGGTGATACGCAGTATTTT. As protein: CASSPPTAGGDTQYF.

The chain carries TRBV7-9 and TRBJ2-1, with TRBD2 matching 11 bases. The CDR3 is made up of 16 amino acids. V lost 5 bases to trimming and J lost 8 bases; unmatched junction nucleotides: 11. Germline V lookup: CDR1 SEHNR, CDR2 FQNEAQ (reference sequence). The DNA of the CDR3 is TGTGCCAGCAGCCCTATTAGACTAGCGGGAAGGGATGAGCAGTTCTTC. Translating gives CASSPIRLAGRDEQFF. Full variable domain (missing parts from reference TRBV7-9 and TRBJ2-1): DTGVSQNPRHKITKRGQNVTFRCDPISEHNRLYWYRQTLGQGPEFLTYFQNEAQLEKSRLLSDRFSAERPKGSFSTLEIQRTEQGDSAMYLCASSPIRLAGRDEQFFGPGTRLTVL.

The chain carries TRBV27 and TRBJ1-3, with D maybe TRBD1 (6 bases). Germline values: CDR1 MNHEY, CDR2 SMNVEV (reference sequence). Trimming removed 5 bases at V and 4 bases at J, with 12 bases between. This CDR3 has 14 residues. The CDR3 DNA reads TGTGCCAGCAGTCCACAGGGTGCAGGAAACACCATATATTTT. Protein: CASSPQGAGNTIYF.

The chain recombines TRBV24-1 with TRBJ1-2; 9 nucleotides agree with TRBD1. The V segment lost 4 bases and the J segment 2 bases; nucleotides outside the gene matches: 4. Germline V lookup: CDR1 KGHDR, CDR2 SFDVKD. The CDR3 sequence is 15 residues long. CDR3 loop: CATSEPGTGNYGYTF. The CDR3 nucleotides are TGTGCCACCAGTGAACCAGGGACAGGGAACTATGGCTACACCTTC.

The chain is built from TRBV9 and TRBJ2-3; 8 bases are a match to TRBD2. The CDR3 length is 18 residues. CDR1 and CDR2 from the germline V gene are SGDLS and YYNGEE. V trimming: 0 bases; J trimming: 1 base; junction bases outside the gene matches: 10. The CDR3 protein is CASSVAIRLAKCTDTQYF. In nucleotides, the CDR3 is TGTGCCAGCAGCGTAGCTATCCGACTAGCGAAGTGCACAGATACGCAGTATTTT.

CDR3 region: CASSLSPGQGPNEQFF. In DNA form, the CDR3 reads TGTGCCAGCAGTCTATCCCCGGGACAGGGGCCCAATGAGCAGTTCTTC. This chain uses TRBV7-3 with TRBJ2-1; 10 nucleotides match TRBD1. This CDR3 has 16 amino acids. V dropped 6 bases and J dropped 6; count of bases not matched to a gene: 11. The germline V gene has CDR1 SGHTA and CDR2 FQGTGA.

J is TRBJ2-7 and V is TRBV9; TRBD2 matches at 11 bases. The CDR3 contains 16 residues. V gave up 4 bases and J gave up 2 bases; unmatched junction bases: 8. Germline CDR1 and CDR2: SGDLS and YYNGEE. In nucleotides, the CDR3 is TGTGCCAGCAGCCCCGGGGTAGCGGGAGGGACCTACGAGCAGTACTTC. Translation gives CASSPGVAGGTYEQYF.

The CDR3 DNA reads TGTGCCAGCAGCCCCCTGGCGGGATTGAACACCGGGGAGCTGTTTTTT. This encodes CASSPLAGLNTGELFF. This sequence joins TRBV5-4 and TRBJ2-2, with a tentative D call TRBD2 (6 bases). CDR3 length: 16 residues. V lost 4 bases, J lost 1 base, and 14 bases lay in between. The germline V gene has CDR1 SGHNT and CDR2 YYREEE (reference sequence).

This chain links TRBV19 with TRBJ2-1; 8 bases agree with TRBD2. The CDR3 runs 14 residues. Trimming took 6 bases from V and 4 from J; bases not matched to a gene: 5. CDR1 and CDR2 (germline): LNHDA, SQIVND (reference sequence). The CDR3, as DNA: TGTGCCAGTAGACGAGCGGGGGTATACAATGAGCAGTTCTTC. Encoded protein: CASRRAGVYNEQFF.

J is TRBJ2-5 and V is TRBV7-2, with a tentative D call TRBD2 (7 bases). The CDR3 is 16 residues long. The V gene lost 1 base and the J gene lost 1 base, with 13 bases spanning the gap. Per the germline V gene, CDR1 is SGHTA and CDR2 is FQGNSA. The CDR3 protein is CASSLGRGGGQETQYF. DNA of the CDR3: TGTGCCAGCAGCTTAGGGCGAGGGGGGGGCCAAGAGACCCAGTACTTC.

The chain carries TRBV25-1 and TRBJ2-3; 10 bases map to TRBD2. The V and J ends lost 2 bases and 3 bases, in that order; junction bases with no gene match: 8. Germline CDR1 and CDR2: MGHDK and SYGVNS. CDR3 length equals 17 residues. In DNA form, the CDR3 reads TGTGCCAGCAGTGAAGTGGCTAGCGGGAGAGGAACAGATACGCAGTATTTT. Its protein product is CASSEVASGRGTDTQYF.

This chain connects TRBV25-1 to TRBJ1-4, with D unresolved. CDR3 size: 15 residues. The germline CDR1 and CDR2 sequences are MGHDK and SYGVNS. V gave up 5 bases and J gave up 7 bases, with 17 bases separating them. CDR3 coding DNA: TGTGCCAGCAGTCGGCCGGGGTCGGACGGTGAAAAACTGTTTTTT. It encodes CASSRPGSDGEKLFF.

The V gene is TRBV28, the J gene TRBJ2-7; 10 bases line up with TRBD2. There are 14 residues in the CDR3. V shed 4 bases and J 5 bases; nucleotides not matched to a gene: 5. Germline CDR1 MDHEN, CDR2 SYDVKM. The CDR3 loop is CASSSRLAGDEQYF. The CDR3 DNA sequence: TGTGCCAGCAGTTCCCGGCTAGCGGGAGACGAGCAGTACTTC.

The chain couples TRBV27 to TRBJ1-1; 8 nucleotides align to TRBD1. The trim removed 1 base at V and 0 bases at J, leaving 1 base unmatched. The germline V gene has CDR1 MNHEY and CDR2 SMNVEV (reference sequence). The CDR3 totals 15 residues. DNA of the CDR3: TGTGCCAGCAGTTTATTGGACAGGGTGAACACTGAAGCTTTCTTT. Translating gives CASSLLDRVNTEAFF.

Remarks on this clone: This sample includes further DNA sequences coding for the same CDR3. The chain links TRBV4-1 to TRBJ2-1, with TRBD2 matching 7 bases. Germline CDR1 reads MGHRA; CDR2 reads YSYEKL. The CDR3 is 15 amino acids. V was clipped by 3 bases and J by 0 bases; unmatched bases: 2. In DNA, the CDR3 is TGCGCCAGCAGCCATGGCGGGAGCTCCTACAATGAGCAGTTCTTC. Residues: CASSHGGSSYNEQFF.